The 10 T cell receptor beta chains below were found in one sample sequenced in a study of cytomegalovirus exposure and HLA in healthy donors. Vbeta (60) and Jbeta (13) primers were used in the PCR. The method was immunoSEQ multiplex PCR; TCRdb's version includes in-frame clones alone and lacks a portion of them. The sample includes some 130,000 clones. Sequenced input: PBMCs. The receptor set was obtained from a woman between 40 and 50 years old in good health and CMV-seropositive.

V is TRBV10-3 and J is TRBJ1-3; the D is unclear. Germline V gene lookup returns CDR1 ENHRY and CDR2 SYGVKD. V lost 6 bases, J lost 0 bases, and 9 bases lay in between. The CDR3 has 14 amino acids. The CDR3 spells CAIRVDISGNTIYF. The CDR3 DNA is TGTGCCATCAGGGTTGACATCTCTGGAAACACCATATATTTT.

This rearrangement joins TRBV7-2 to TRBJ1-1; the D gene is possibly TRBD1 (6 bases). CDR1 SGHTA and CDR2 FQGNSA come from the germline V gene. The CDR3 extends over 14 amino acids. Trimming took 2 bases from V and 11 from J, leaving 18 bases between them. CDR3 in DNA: TGTGCCAGCAGCTTATACATCCAGGGGCGGGCGGCTTTCTTT. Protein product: CASSLYIQGRAAFF.

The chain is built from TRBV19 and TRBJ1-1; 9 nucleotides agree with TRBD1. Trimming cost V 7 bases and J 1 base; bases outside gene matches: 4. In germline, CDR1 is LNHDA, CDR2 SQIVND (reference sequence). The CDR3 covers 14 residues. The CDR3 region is CASTRGQGNTEAFF. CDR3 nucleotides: TGTGCCAGTACCCGGGGACAGGGGAACACTGAAGCTTTCTTT.

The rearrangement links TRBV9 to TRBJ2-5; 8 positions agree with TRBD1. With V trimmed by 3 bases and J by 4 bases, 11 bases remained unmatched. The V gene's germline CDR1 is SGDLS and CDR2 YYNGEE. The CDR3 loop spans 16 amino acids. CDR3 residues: CASSGPRQGIGETQYF. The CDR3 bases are TGTGCCAGCAGCGGGCCTAGACAGGGGATTGGAGAGACCCAGTACTTC.

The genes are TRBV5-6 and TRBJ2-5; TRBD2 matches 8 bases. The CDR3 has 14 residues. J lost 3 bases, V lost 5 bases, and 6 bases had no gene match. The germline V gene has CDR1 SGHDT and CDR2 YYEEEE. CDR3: CASREAGEKETQYF. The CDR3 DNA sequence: TGTGCCAGCAGGGAAGCGGGAGAAAAAGAGACCCAGTACTTC. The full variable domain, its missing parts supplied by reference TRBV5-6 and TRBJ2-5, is DAGVTQSPTHLIKTRGQQVTLRCSPKSGHDTVSWYQQALGQGPQFIFQYYEEEERQRGNFPDRFSGHQFPNYSSELNVNALLLGDSALYLCASREAGEKETQYFGPGTRLLVL.

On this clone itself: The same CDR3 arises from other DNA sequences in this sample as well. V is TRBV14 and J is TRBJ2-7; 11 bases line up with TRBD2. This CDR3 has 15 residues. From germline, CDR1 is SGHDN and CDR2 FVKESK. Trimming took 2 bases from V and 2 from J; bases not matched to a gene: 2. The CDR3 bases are TGTGCCAGCAGCCAACTAGCGGGAGGCCCCTACGAGCAGTACTTC. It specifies CASSQLAGGPYEQYF. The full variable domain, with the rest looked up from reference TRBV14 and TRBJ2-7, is EAGVTQFPSHSVIEKGQTVTLRCDPISGHDNLYWYRRVMGKEIKFLLHFVKESKQDESGMPNNRFLAERTGGTYSTLKVQPAELEDSGVYFCASSQLAGGPYEQYFGPGTRLTVT.

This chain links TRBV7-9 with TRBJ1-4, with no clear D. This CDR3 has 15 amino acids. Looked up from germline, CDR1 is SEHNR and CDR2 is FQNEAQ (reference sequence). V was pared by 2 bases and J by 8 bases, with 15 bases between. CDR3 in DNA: TGTGCCAGCAGCTTAACCTGGGCTGGAGGCGAAAAACTGTTTTTT. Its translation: CASSLTWAGGEKLFF.

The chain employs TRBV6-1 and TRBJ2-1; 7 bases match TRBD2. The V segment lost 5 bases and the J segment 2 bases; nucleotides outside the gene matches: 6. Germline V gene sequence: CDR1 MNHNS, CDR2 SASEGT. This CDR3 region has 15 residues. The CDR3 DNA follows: TGTGCCAGCAGTCCCTTGACTAGCCCCTACAATGAGCAGTTCTTC. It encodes CASSPLTSPYNEQFF.

CDR3 region: CASSLVWRTGGGEEQFF. As DNA, the CDR3 is TGTGCCAGCAGTTTAGTGTGGAGGACAGGGGGCGGTGAGGAGCAGTTCTTC. The J gene is TRBJ2-1, the V gene TRBV28; 11 bases match TRBD1. In germline, CDR1 is MDHEN, CDR2 SYDVKM. The CDR3 consists of 17 residues. With 2 bases clipped from V and 10 bases from J, the junction kept 13 bases outside the gene matches.

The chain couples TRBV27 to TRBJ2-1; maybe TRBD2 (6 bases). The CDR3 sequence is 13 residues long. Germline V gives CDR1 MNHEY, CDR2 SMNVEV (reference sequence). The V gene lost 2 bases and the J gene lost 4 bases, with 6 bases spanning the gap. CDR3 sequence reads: CASSLRGYNEQFF. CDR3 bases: TGTGCCAGCAGTTTACGGGGGTACAATGAGCAGTTCTTC.